These T cell receptor beta chains were read from a single sample in a study of shared clonotypes between healthy human individuals. The protocol was immunoSEQ multiplex PCR, while the TCRdb copy is restricted to in-frame clones and leaves out a portion. The table shows about 2,200,000 clones, with 85% to 95% occurring only once. The sequenced material came from naive CD8+ T cells from PBMCs. Receptors were obtained from a man aged 18 to 29 in good health. Some clones in this sample may be carry-over from other donors' samples. Both conserved end residues are part of each CDR3. The D gene is left open where the match is weak. The listing skips clone size in some rows; elsewhere it reads once, few, many or a size class.

size,V,J,D,CDR3,DNA
-,TRBV13,TRBJ2-1,TRBD2,CASSPWGTSGSFGYNEQFF,TGTGCCAGCAGCCCCTGGGGGACTAGCGGGAGTTTCGGCTACAATGAGCAGTTCTTC
few,TRBV28,TRBJ1-5,-,CASSLSQPQHF,TGTGCCAGCAGTTTAAGTCAGCCCCAGCATTTT
-,TRBV11-3,TRBJ1-4,TRBD1,CASSLDGRGRIEFFEKLFF,TGTGCCAGCAGCTTAGACGGCAGGGGGCGGATCGAGTTCTTCGAAAAACTGTTTTTT
-,TRBV14,TRBJ2-3,-,CASSQETEGQTYTQYF,TGTGCCAGCAGCCAAGAGACGGAAGGACAAACCTATACGCAGTATTTT
-,TRBV18,TRBJ1-2,TRBD1,CASSLDRGLDYGYTF,TGTGCCAGCTCACTGGACAGGGGACTAGACTATGGCTACACCTTC
-,TRBV28,TRBJ1-1,-,CASSQSGGTEAFF,TGTGCCAGCAGCCAGTCAGGTGGAACTGAAGCTTTCTTT
-,TRBV6-6,TRBJ2-7,-,CASSYSNPESSYEQYF,TGTGCCAGCAGTTACTCTAATCCGGAGAGCTCCTACGAGCAGTACTTC
-,TRBV2,TRBJ1-2,-,CASSGGGYGYTF,TGTGCCAGCAGTGGAGGAGGTTATGGCTACACCTTC
-,TRBV28,TRBJ2-5,-,CASSFGSMNEAVQETQYF,TGTGCCAGCAGTTTTGGATCAATGAATGAGGCGGTCCAAGAGACCCAGTACTTC
-,TRBV9,TRBJ2-6,-,CASSVSGSHSGANVLTF,TGTGCCAGCAGCGTATCAGGGTCCCACTCTGGGGCCAACGTCCTGACTTTC